This TCR beta chain came from a study of shared clonotypes between healthy human individuals. Overall study: For every donor, three CD4 naive, three CD4 memory, two CD8 naive and one CD8 memory plates were used.

The repertoire was sequenced with immunoSEQ multiplex PCR; TCRdb's copy has only in-frame clones and lacks some. The sample includes some 2.4 million clones, 93% of them seen just once. Trimming removed 8 bases at V and 6 bases at J, with 16 bases between. This CDR3 comprises 13 residues. Germline V lookup: CDR1 MDHEN, CDR2 SYDVKM. The receptor was derived from a man aged 18 to 29 in good health. Some clones in this sample may be carry-over from other donors' samples. The chain employs TRBV28 and TRBJ1-1; D gene uncertain. Sequencing was performed on naive CD4+ T cells from PBMCs. The subset here: CD45RA+ positively selected. CDR3: CASLNLLWSEAFF. CDR3 coding DNA: TGTGCCAGCCTTAATCTCCTATGGTCTGAAGCTTTCTTT.